This entry describes one T cell receptor (beta chain). These data belong to a study of blood T cell repertoires in COVID-19. Across the study: Sources were T cells, B-cell-depleted T cells, or PBMCs; the material itself was cDNA or gDNA.

In the study's own analysis: Using reference gene primer amplification, nucleated cell counts were estimated. Profiling relied on immunoSEQ multiplex PCR, and the TCRdb table lists in-frame clones only, not all of them. Clone size and the V and J calls come from that table; the DNA yielded D and trimming. This sample carries approximately 190,000 clones, around 84% of them seen once, and the ten largest clones take under 15%. The germline V and J ends were trimmed by 0 bases and 2 bases, with 12 bases remaining between them. The length of the CDR3 is 16 residues. Germline values: CDR1 SGHTA, CDR2 FQGNSA.

The gene calls are TRBV7-2 and TRBJ2-3; a possible D gene is TRBD2 (6 bases). The sequence came from a man aged 25 to 40 with active or convalescent COVID-19. Sequencing was performed on peripheral blood. The CDR3, as DNA: TGTGCCAGCAGCTTAGCCCAGACTAGTCCCACAGATACGCAGTATTTT. This translates into CASSLAQTSPTDTQYF. Full variable domain (missing parts from reference TRBV7-2 and TRBJ2-3): GAGVSQSPSNKVTEKGKDVELRCDPISGHTALYWYRQSLGQGLEFLIYFQGNSAPDKSGLPSDRFSAERTGGSVSTLTIQRTQQEDSAVYLCASSLAQTSPTDTQYFGPGTRLTVL.